Listed here are 13 T cell receptor beta chains from one sample, sequenced in a study of blood T cell repertoires in COVID-19. The table came from immunoSEQ multiplex PCR; TCRdb's copy has only in-frame clones and leaves some out. The sample lists a few hundred thousand clones; roughly 86% were seen once. The sample consisted of PBMCs or T cells enriched from blood (not recorded which). Every receptor here comes from a woman in her fifties or sixties who had been exposed to COVID-19.

The count of this clone is one. One end of the junction fails to match germline, which may point to a read error. This chain uses TRBV7-7 with TRBJ2-3; 8 bases are a match to TRBD2. This CDR3 has 16 residues. The germline V gene has CDR1 SSHAT and CDR2 FNYEAQ (reference sequence). The CDR3 loop is CASSPSHGGATDTQYF. Here the CDR3 DNA reads TGTGCTAGCAGCCCCTCCCACGGGGGGGCCACAGATACGCAGTATTTT.

This clone showed up just a few times. The chain uses TRBV11-3 and TRBJ1-6, with D maybe TRBD1 (5 bases). The CDR3 is 14 amino acids. V lost 6 bases to trimming and J lost 8 bases, with 14 bases between them. The germline V gene has CDR1 SGHNT and CDR2 YENEEA. CDR3 DNA: TGTGCCAGCAGTCGGGGGGGGTATGATTCACCCCTCCACTTT. Translating gives CASSRGGYDSPLHF.

V and J are TRBV5-1 and TRBJ2-1, with a tentative D call TRBD1 (7 bases). Germline CDR1 SGHRS, CDR2 YFSETQ. This CDR3 is built from 14 residues. V lost 5 bases to trimming and J lost 4 bases, with 13 bases between them. The CDR3 region has the DNA TGCGCCAGCAGGGGGGGACAGCCTTACAATGAGCAGTTCTTC. This translates into CASRGGQPYNEQFF.

The rearrangement uses TRBV24-1 and TRBJ2-5, with 7 nucleotides matching TRBD1. J lost 5 bases, V lost 5 bases, and 10 bases had no gene match. The germline gives CDR1 KGHDR, CDR2 SFDVKD. The CDR3 runs 15 residues. CDR3 sequence (DNA): TGTGCCACCAGTGTCCCTATGAGGGGGCGGGAGACCCAGTACTTC. It yields the protein CATSVPMRGRETQYF.

This chain links TRBV7-9 with TRBJ2-3; 7 bases are shared with TRBD2. Germline values: CDR1 SEHNR, CDR2 FQNEAQ (reference sequence). This CDR3 region has 15 residues. The trim removed 4 bases at V and 5 bases at J, leaving 9 bases unmatched. The CDR3 DNA reads as TGTGCCAGCAGCTCGGGACTAAGGTTAGAAGATACGCAGTATTTT. Translated, it gives CASSSGLRLEDTQYF.

CDR3 sequence reads: CASSLRGNTGELFF. The CDR3 nucleotides read TGTGCCAGCAGCTTGAGAGGGAACACCGGGGAGCTGTTTTTT. V and J are TRBV5-6 and TRBJ2-2; D is uncertain. V lost 1 base and J 1 base, leaving 5 bases between the germline ends. The CDR3 covers 14 residues. Germline V gene data show CDR1 as SGHDT and CDR2 as YYEEEE.

The V and J genes are TRBV4-2 and TRBJ1-5; 7 positions match TRBD1. J lost 10 bases, V lost 0 bases, and 12 bases had no gene match. Looked up from germline, CDR1 is LGHNA and CDR2 is YNFKEQ. This CDR3 contains 16 residues. In nucleotides, the CDR3 is TGTGCCAGCAGCCAAGACACAGGGGATGGCTTCGTCCCCCAGCATTTT. Its protein is CASSQDTGDGFVPQHF.

This chain uses TRBV6-5 with TRBJ1-5; no firm D call. V was clipped by 8 bases and J by 0 bases, with 5 bases between them. Germline-derived CDR1 and CDR2 are MNHEY and SVGAGI. CDR3 length: 12 amino acids. The CDR3: CASAGSNQPQHF. The CDR3 coding sequence is TGTGCCAGCGCCGGTAGCAATCAGCCCCAGCATTTT.

The rearrangement uses TRBV4-1 and TRBJ2-5; TRBD2 agrees at 9 bases. The CDR3 runs to 16 residues. Looked up from germline, CDR1 is MGHRA and CDR2 is YSYEKL. V shed 6 bases, J shed 3 bases, and the junction held 11 bases outside the gene matches. The CDR3 DNA is TGCGCCAGCAGTCCGGGAATTGTAGCGGGGGAAGAGACCCAGTACTTC. Amino acid sequence: CASSPGIVAGEETQYF.

This clone turned up a few times. The chain is built from TRBV2 and TRBJ1-2; D is possibly TRBD1 (5 bases). The V end was cut by 7 bases, the J end by 2 bases, with 17 bases between. CDR1 and CDR2 (germline): SNHLY, FYNNEI. This CDR3 region has 15 residues. In DNA form, the CDR3 reads TGTGCCAGCATGGTTCGGGAGGGACCAAACTATGGCTACACCTTC. It yields the protein CASMVREGPNYGYTF.

The genes are TRBV19 and TRBJ1-2; the match to TRBD1 covers 7 bases. Germline CDR1 LNHDA, CDR2 SQIVND (reference sequence). Trimming at V came to 6 bases and at J to 6 bases, leaving 10 bases not matched to a gene. The CDR3 covers 14 residues. CDR3 sequence (DNA): TGTGCCAGTAGCAAGGACAGGCCTACGGATGGCTACACCTTC. Residues: CASSKDRPTDGYTF.

This clone was counted a few times. The chain has TRBV9 and TRBJ2-7; D gene ambiguous. CDR3 length equals 15 residues. V shed 4 bases and J shed 6 bases, with 20 bases lying between them. Germline V CDR1 and CDR2: SGDLS, YYNGEE. The CDR3 protein is CASSPSPVVWAEQYF. The CDR3 nucleotides read TGTGCCAGCAGCCCGTCCCCCGTCGTGTGGGCCGAGCAGTACTTC.

J is TRBJ1-2 and V is TRBV6-4; 10 bases match TRBD1. The CDR3 is made up of 16 amino acids. The V segment lost 2 bases and the J segment 5 bases; nucleotides outside the gene matches: 8. Germline assignment: CDR1 MRHNA and CDR2 SNTAGT. Written as DNA, the CDR3 is TGTGCCAGCAGTGACCCGACGGACAGGGGGAGGTATGGCTACACCTTC. This encodes CASSDPTDRGRYGYTF.